These T cell receptor beta chains were read from a single sample in a study of cytomegalovirus exposure and HLA in healthy donors. Some clones are missing from TCRdb's copy, which holds only in-frame ones; the method was immunoSEQ multiplex PCR. The sample carries 150,000 to 200,000 clones, about three quarters recorded once. Sequenced material: PBMCs. The receptors come from a woman aged 35 to 49 in good health and CMV-seronegative. Both conserved end residues are part of each CDR3. A D gene is named only where the DNA matches it firmly. Rows give clone size only sometimes, using once, few, many, or a class for an expanded clone.

TRBJ2-2,TRBD2,TRBV5-4,.,CASSPIAGGPAGELFF,TGTGCCAGCAGCCCGATAGCGGGAGGGCCGGCCGGGGAGCTGTTTTTT
TRBJ1-5,.,TRBV6-6,.,CASTTTGSGQPQHF,TGTGCCAGCACCACCACAGGATCAGGTCAGCCCCAGCATTTT
TRBJ1-3,.,TRBV19,.,CASSIPGRGSRLSGNTIYF,TGTGCCAGTAGTATCCCCGGAAGAGGGAGTCGACTATCTGGAAACACCATATATTTT
TRBJ2-1,.,TRBV7-6,.,CASSTRTGDEQFF,TGTGCCAGCTCGACTCGTACCGGGGATGAGCAGTTCTTC
TRBJ1-6,TRBD1,TRBV30,.,CAWSRGLSPLHF,TGTGCCTGGAGCAGGGGGCTCTCACCCCTCCACTTT
TRBJ2-1,TRBD2,TRBV7-9,.,CASSWSPSGSYNEQFF,TGTGCCAGCAGCTGGTCCCCTAGCGGGAGCTACAATGAGCAGTTCTTC
TRBJ2-7,.,TRBV6-5,.,CASSRGIYEQYF,TGTGCCAGCAGTCGAGGGATCTACGAGCAGTACTTC
TRBJ1-1,.,TRBV9,few,CASSVSGATEAFF,TGTGCCAGCAGCGTATCAGGGGCCACTGAAGCTTTCTTT
TRBJ1-2,.,TRBV15,.,CATTQERVGYGYTF,TGTGCCACTACCCAGGAGAGGGTCGGGTATGGCTACACCTTC
TRBJ2-2,.,TRBV7-3,.,CASTQSGGGTGELFF,TGTGCCAGCACACAAAGTGGGGGAGGAACCGGGGAGCTGTTTTTT
TRBJ2-5,TRBD2,TRBV5-4,.,CASSLLAQETQYF,TGTGCCAGCAGCCTACTAGCGCAAGAGACCCAGTACTTC
TRBJ1-1,.,TRBV29-1,.,CSVEEGGNTEAFF,TGCAGCGTTGAAGAGGGAGGGAACACTGAAGCTTTCTTT
TRBJ2-7,TRBD1,TRBV11-2,.,CASSGRDRGAYEQYF,TGTGCCAGCAGCGGCCGGGACAGGGGCGCCTACGAGCAGTACTTC
TRBJ2-7,TRBD2,TRBV27,.,CASSLGGRAYEQYF,TGTGCCAGCAGTTTGGGGGGGAGGGCCTACGAGCAGTACTTC
TRBJ1-1,.,TRBV6-5,.,CASSIPGGGTEAFF,TGTGCCAGCAGTATACCGGGGGGCGGCACTGAAGCTTTCTTT
TRBJ1-1,.,TRBV19,.,CASRINHQGLNTEAFF,TGTGCCAGTAGGATCAACCACCAGGGGTTGAACACTGAAGCTTTCTTT
TRBJ2-4,.,TRBV7-9,.,CASSLGAGVKNIQYF,TGTGCCAGCAGCTTGGGAGCAGGGGTCAAAAACATTCAGTACTTC
TRBJ1-5,TRBD1,TRBV27,few,CASSLSGQGSNQPQHF,TGTGCCAGCAGTTTGTCCGGACAGGGGAGCAATCAGCCCCAGCATTTT
TRBJ2-3,TRBD2,TRBV5-4,.,CASSLDPGTSGSDTQYF,TGTGCCAGCAGCTTGGATCCCGGGACTAGCGGTTCAGATACGCAGTATTTT
TRBJ1-5,.,TRBV29-1,.,CSAREGDQPQHF,TGCAGCGCTCGGGAGGGGGATCAGCCCCAGCATTTT
TRBJ2-1,.,TRBV19,.,CASSPVNGDTREQFF,TGTGCCAGTAGCCCGGTGAACGGCGACACGAGAGAGCAGTTCTTC
TRBJ1-1,TRBD1,TRBV7-9,once,CASSPSGGLNTEAFF,TGTGCCAGCAGCCCCTCAGGGGGCCTGAACACTGAAGCTTTCTTT
TRBJ2-1,.,TRBV2,.,CASSTLSSYNEQFF,TGTGCCAGCAGTACTCTTAGCTCCTACAATGAGCAGTTCTTC
TRBJ2-2,.,TRBV2,.,CASNTENTGELFF,TGTGCCAGCAATACAGAGAACACCGGGGAGCTGTTTTTT
TRBJ2-2,TRBD2,TRBV7-2,.,CASSLAGTRNTGELFF,TGTGCCAGCAGCTTAGCCGGGACTAGGAACACCGGGGAGCTGTTTTTT
TRBJ2-1,.,TRBV11-1,few,CASSLRTRGDDEQFF,TGTGCCAGCAGCTTAAGGACTAGGGGGGACGATGAGCAGTTCTTC
TRBJ1-1,TRBD1,TRBV5-1,.,CASSGGTDLNTEAFF,TGCGCCAGCAGCGGGGGGACAGATCTGAACACTGAAGCTTTCTTT
TRBJ2-1,TRBD2,TRBV5-6,.,CASSFRAGGGEQFF,TGTGCCAGCAGCTTTCGAGCGGGAGGGGGGGAGCAGTTCTTC
TRBJ1-4,TRBD1,TRBV5-1,.,CASSLGQGATNEKLFF,TGCGCCAGCAGCTTGGGACAGGGCGCAACTAATGAAAAACTGTTTTTT
TRBJ2-3,TRBD2,TRBV9,few,CASSVGLAGGNPDTQYF,TGTGCCAGCAGCGTCGGACTAGCGGGAGGTAATCCAGATACGCAGTATTTT
TRBJ1-2,.,TRBV18,.,CASSLDSNYGYTF,TGTGCCAGCTCGCTGGACAGTAACTATGGCTACACCTTC
TRBJ1-1,.,TRBV7-9,.,CASSSQGQTEAFF,TGTGCCAGCAGCTCCCAAGGACAGACTGAAGCTTTCTTT
TRBJ2-1,.,TRBV7-2,.,CASSSGGFYNEQFF,TGTGCCAGCAGCTCTGGGGGGTTTTACAATGAGCAGTTCTTC
TRBJ1-5,TRBD1,TRBV19,once,CASSTDRQGPQHF,TGTGCCAGTAGCACGGACAGGCAAGGGCCCCAGCATTTT
TRBJ1-2,.,TRBV10-3,.,CAISEPGQFNYGYTF,TGTGCCATCAGTGAGCCAGGACAGTTCAACTATGGCTACACCTTC
TRBJ1-1,TRBD1,TRBV13,.,CASSQGQGMNTEAFF,TGTGCCAGCAGCCAGGGACAGGGGATGAACACTGAAGCTTTCTTT
TRBJ1-1,.,TRBV7-9,.,CASSRVGDLTEAFF,TGTGCCAGCAGCCGGGTGGGAGACCTCACTGAAGCTTTCTTT
TRBJ2-7,.,TRBV6-5,.,CASSRDFSSYEQYF,TGTGCCAGCTCTCGGGACTTCAGCTCCTACGAGCAGTACTTC
TRBJ2-1,TRBD2,TRBV7-2,.,CASSLRTSGSGNEQFF,TGTGCCAGCAGCTTAAGGACTAGCGGGTCGGGGAATGAGCAGTTCTTC
TRBJ1-2,TRBD1,TRBV19,.,CASSYSGTGDFYGYTF,TGTGCCAGTAGTTATTCCGGGACAGGGGATTTCTATGGCTACACCTTC
TRBJ1-1,.,TRBV7-9,many,CASSSQGYEAFF,TGTGCCAGCAGCTCACAGGGCTATGAAGCTTTCTTT
TRBJ2-1,.,TRBV7-9,.,CASSLASSYNEQFF,TGTGCCAGCAGCTTAGCGAGTAGCTACAATGAGCAGTTCTTC
TRBJ2-2,.,TRBV2,.,CASRDPEGPDTGELFF,TGTGCCAGCAGGGACCCTGAGGGCCCGGACACCGGGGAGCTGTTTTTT
TRBJ1-6,TRBD1,TRBV7-7,.,CASSSGTGTNSPLHF,TGTGCTAGCAGCTCAGGGACAGGGACAAATTCACCCCTCCACTTT
TRBJ1-5,.,TRBV10-3,.,CATTQGSDNQPQHF,TGTGCCACCACCCAGGGGTCAGACAATCAGCCCCAGCATTTT
TRBJ1-4,.,TRBV11-2,.,CASRRTVENEKLFF,TGTGCCAGCAGGAGGACAGTAGAAAATGAAAAACTGTTTTTT
TRBJ2-6,.,TRBV7-3,.,CASSLLNTGANVLTF,TGTGCCAGCAGCTTACTAAATACTGGGGCCAACGTCCTGACTTTC
TRBJ1-1,.,TRBV7-8,.,CASTYRMNTEAFF,TGTGCCAGCACCTACCGTATGAACACTGAAGCTTTCTTT
TRBJ2-7,TRBD2,TRBV19,.,CASSAGTSGTLYEQYF,TGTGCCAGTAGTGCCGGGACTAGCGGGACCCTTTACGAGCAGTACTTC
TRBJ2-2,TRBD1,TRBV9,.,CASSVGTGESTGELFF,TGTGCCAGCAGCGTAGGGACAGGGGAGAGCACCGGGGAGCTGTTTTTT
TRBJ1-5,TRBD1,TRBV18,.,CASSSGTGNNQPQHF,TGTGCCAGCTCATCCGGGACAGGGAACAATCAGCCCCAGCATTTT
TRBJ1-1,.,TRBV19,.,CASSIDLGEEGLGTEAFF,TGTGCCAGTAGTATAGATCTGGGGGAGGAAGGTCTGGGCACTGAAGCTTTCTTT
TRBJ2-3,.,TRBV11-3,.,CASSDPRRGTTDTQYF,TGTGCCAGCAGCGACCCGCGGAGGGGCACCACAGATACGCAGTATTTT
TRBJ2-7,.,TRBV10-3,.,CAISSAEGHWGEQYF,TGTGCCATCAGTTCGGCCGAGGGCCACTGGGGCGAGCAGTACTTC
TRBJ2-1,TRBD2,TRBV9,few,CASSASPSGRHNEQFF,TGTGCCAGCAGCGCCTCCCCTAGCGGGAGACACAATGAGCAGTTCTTC
TRBJ2-3,TRBD1,TRBV13,.,CASSLDVTGGGRGTDTQYF,TGTGCCAGCAGCTTAGACGTTACAGGGGGCGGTAGAGGAACAGATACGCAGTATTTT
TRBJ2-5,TRBD1,TRBV2,.,CASSDADRAQETQYF,TGTGCCAGCAGCGACGCCGACAGGGCCCAAGAGACCCAGTACTTC